The clone carrying this TCR beta chain occurred a few times. A single record per CDR3 protein comes from TCRdb applying MiXCR to the 5' RACE reads. This table has under 1 million distinct CDR3 sequences, 9% to 15% appearing once. These data originate in a study of identical twins. Per the germline V gene, CDR1 is SGHDT and CDR2 is YYEEEE. The CDR3 length is 16 residues. Trimming removed 4 bases at V and 2 bases at J, with 18 bases between. The sample also formed part of further work on yellow fever vaccine responses in identical twins.

This receptor was identified in a woman aged 18-29 years in good health. The sequencing input was PBMCs. This chain joins TRBV5-6 and TRBJ2-5, with D perhaps TRBD1 (6 bases). CDR3 sequence (DNA): TGTGCCAGCAGCACCACCAGGGGAAGGGGGCAAGAGACCCAGTACTTC. Its protein is CASSTTRGRGQETQYF. Drawing the rest from reference TRBV5-6 and TRBJ2-5, the complete variable domain is DAGVTQSPTHLIKTRGQQVTLRCSPKSGHDTVSWYQQALGQGPQFIFQYYEEEERQRGNFPDRFSGHQFPNYSSELNVNALLLGDSALYLCASSTTRGRGQETQYFGPGTRLLVL.